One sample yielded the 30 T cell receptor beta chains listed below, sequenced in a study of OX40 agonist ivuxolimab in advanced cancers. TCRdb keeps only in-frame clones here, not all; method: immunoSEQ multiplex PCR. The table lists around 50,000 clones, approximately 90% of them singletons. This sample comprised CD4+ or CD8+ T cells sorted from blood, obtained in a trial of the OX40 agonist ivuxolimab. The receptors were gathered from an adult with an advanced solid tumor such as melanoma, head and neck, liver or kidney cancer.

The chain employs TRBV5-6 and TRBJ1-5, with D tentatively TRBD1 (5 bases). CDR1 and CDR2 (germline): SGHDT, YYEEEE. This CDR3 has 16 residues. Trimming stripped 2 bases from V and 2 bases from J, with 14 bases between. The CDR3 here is CASSLQVLWGNQPQHF. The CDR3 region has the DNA TGTGCCAGCAGCTTACAGGTGTTGTGGGGCAATCAGCCCCAGCATTTT.

DNA for the CDR3: TGTGCCAGCAGCCAAAGCGGTGGGGGGACCTCCAAGCAGTACTTC. Translated: CASSQSGGGTSKQYF. The gene calls are TRBV7-2 and TRBJ2-7; the D gene is possibly TRBD2 (6 bases). Trimming stripped 5 bases from V and 8 bases from J, with 22 bases between. Germline V gives CDR1 SGHTA, CDR2 FQGNSA. The CDR3 is made up of 15 amino acids.

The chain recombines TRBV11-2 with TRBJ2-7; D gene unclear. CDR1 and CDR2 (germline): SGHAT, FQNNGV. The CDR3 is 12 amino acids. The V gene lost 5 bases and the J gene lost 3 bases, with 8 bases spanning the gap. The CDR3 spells CASSHDNYEQYF. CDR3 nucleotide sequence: TGTGCCAGCAGCCACGACAACTACGAGCAGTACTTC.

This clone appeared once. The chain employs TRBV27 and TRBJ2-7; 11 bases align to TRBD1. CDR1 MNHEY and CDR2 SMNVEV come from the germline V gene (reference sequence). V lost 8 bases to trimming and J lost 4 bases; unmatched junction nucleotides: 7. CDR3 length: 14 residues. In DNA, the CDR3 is TGTGCCAGCGTTCCGGGACAGGGGGTTTACGAGCAGTACTTC. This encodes CASVPGQGVYEQYF.

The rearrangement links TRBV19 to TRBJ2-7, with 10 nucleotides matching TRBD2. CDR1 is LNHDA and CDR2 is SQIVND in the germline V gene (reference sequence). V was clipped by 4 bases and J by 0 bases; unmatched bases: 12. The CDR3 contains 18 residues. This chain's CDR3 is CASSSKLAGPSHSYEQYF. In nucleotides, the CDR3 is TGTGCCAGTAGTAGCAAACTAGCGGGACCCTCCCACTCCTACGAGCAGTACTTC.

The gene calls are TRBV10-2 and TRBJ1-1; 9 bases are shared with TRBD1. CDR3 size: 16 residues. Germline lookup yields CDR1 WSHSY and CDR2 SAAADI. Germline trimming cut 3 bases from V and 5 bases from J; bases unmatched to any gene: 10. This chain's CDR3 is CASSEGPRTGETEAFF. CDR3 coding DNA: TGCGCCAGCAGTGAAGGTCCCCGGACAGGGGAAACTGAAGCTTTCTTT.

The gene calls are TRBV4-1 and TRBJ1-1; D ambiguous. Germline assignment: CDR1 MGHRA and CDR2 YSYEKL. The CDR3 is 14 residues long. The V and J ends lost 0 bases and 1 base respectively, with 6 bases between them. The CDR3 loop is CASSQDQWNTEAFF. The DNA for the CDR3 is TGCGCCAGCAGCCAAGATCAGTGGAACACTGAAGCTTTCTTT.

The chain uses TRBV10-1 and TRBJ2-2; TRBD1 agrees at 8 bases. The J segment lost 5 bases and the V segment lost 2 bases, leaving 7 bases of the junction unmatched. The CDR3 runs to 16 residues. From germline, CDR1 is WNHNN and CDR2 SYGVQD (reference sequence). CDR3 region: CASSETQGALTGELFF. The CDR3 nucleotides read TGCGCCAGCAGTGAGACCCAGGGGGCATTAACCGGGGAGCTGTTTTTT.

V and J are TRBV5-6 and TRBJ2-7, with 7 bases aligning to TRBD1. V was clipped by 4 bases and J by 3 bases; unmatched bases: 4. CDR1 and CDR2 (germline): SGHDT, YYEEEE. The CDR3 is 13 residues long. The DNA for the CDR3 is TGTGCCAGCAGCCAACAGGGGATCTACGAGCAGTACTTC. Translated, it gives CASSQQGIYEQYF. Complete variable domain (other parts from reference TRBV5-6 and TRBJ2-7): DAGVTQSPTHLIKTRGQQVTLRCSPKSGHDTVSWYQQALGQGPQFIFQYYEEEERQRGNFPDRFSGHQFPNYSSELNVNALLLGDSALYLCASSQQGIYEQYFGPGTRLTVT.

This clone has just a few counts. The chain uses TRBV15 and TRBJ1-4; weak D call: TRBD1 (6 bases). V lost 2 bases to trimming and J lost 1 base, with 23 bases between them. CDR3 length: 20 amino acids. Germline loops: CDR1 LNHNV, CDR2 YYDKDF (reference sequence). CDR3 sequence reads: CATSRSPLDRLERTNEKLFF. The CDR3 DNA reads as TGTGCCACCAGCAGATCCCCCCTTGACAGGCTAGAGCGAACTAATGAAAAACTGTTTTTT.

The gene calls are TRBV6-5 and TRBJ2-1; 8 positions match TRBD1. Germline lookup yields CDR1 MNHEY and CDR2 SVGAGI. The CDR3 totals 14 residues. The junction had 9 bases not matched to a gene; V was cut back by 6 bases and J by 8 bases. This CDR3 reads CASRQTQGADEQFF. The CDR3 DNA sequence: TGTGCCAGCAGGCAGACGCAGGGGGCCGATGAGCAGTTCTTC.

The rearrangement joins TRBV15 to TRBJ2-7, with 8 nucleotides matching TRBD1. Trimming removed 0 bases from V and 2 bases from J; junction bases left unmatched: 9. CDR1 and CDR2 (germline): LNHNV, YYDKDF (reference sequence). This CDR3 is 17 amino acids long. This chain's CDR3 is CATSRDLRTGLTYEQYF. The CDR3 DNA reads TGTGCCACCAGCAGAGACCTCCGGACAGGGCTAACCTACGAGCAGTACTTC.

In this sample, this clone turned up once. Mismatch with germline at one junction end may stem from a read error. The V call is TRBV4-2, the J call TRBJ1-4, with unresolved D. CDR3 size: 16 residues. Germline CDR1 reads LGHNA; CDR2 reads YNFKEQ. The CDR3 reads CASSQERGSPPEKLFF. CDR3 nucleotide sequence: TGTGCCAGCAGTCAAGAACGAGGGTCCCCTCCCGAAAAACTGTTTTTT.

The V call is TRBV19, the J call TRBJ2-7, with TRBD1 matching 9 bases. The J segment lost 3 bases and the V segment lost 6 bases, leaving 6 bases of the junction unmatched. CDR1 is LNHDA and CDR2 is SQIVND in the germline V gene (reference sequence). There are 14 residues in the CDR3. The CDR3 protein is CASSKDRGGYEQYF. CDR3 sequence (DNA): TGTGCCAGTAGCAAGGACAGGGGAGGCTACGAGCAGTACTTC.

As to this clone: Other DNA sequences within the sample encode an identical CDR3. The CDR3 here is CASSIGGANTEAFF. CDR3 in DNA: TGTGCCAGTAGTATAGGGGGGGCGAACACTGAAGCTTTCTTT. This sequence joins TRBV19 and TRBJ1-1; D possibly corresponds to TRBD1 (6 bases). This CDR3 is 14 amino acids long. CDR1 LNHDA and CDR2 SQIVND come from the germline V gene (reference sequence). The germline V and J ends were trimmed by 1 base and 1 base, with 7 bases remaining between them. The entire variable domain, with the rest obtained from reference TRBV19 and TRBJ1-1, is as follows: DGGITQSPKYLFRKEGQNVTLSCEQNLNHDAMYWYRQDPGQGLRLIYYSQIVNDFQKGDIAEGYSVSREKKESFPLTVTSAQKNPTAFYLCASSIGGANTEAFFGQGTRLTVV.

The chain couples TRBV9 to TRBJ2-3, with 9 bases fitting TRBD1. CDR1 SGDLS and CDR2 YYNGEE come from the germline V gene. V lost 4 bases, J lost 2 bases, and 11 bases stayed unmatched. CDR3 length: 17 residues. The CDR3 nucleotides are TGTGCCAGCAGCTCAGGAACCGGGACAGGGATCACAGATACGCAGTATTTT. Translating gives CASSSGTGTGITDTQYF.

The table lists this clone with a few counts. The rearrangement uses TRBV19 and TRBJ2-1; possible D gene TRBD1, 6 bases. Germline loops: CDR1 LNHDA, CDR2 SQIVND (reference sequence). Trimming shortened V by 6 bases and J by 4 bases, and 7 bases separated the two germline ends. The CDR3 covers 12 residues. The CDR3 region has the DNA TGTGCCAGTAGGCAGGGGTACAATGAGCAGTTCTTC. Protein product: CASRQGYNEQFF. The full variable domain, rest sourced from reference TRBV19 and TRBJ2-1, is DGGITQSPKYLFRKEGQNVTLSCEQNLNHDAMYWYRQDPGQGLRLIYYSQIVNDFQKGDIAEGYSVSREKKESFPLTVTSAQKNPTAFYLCASRQGYNEQFFGPGTRLTVL.

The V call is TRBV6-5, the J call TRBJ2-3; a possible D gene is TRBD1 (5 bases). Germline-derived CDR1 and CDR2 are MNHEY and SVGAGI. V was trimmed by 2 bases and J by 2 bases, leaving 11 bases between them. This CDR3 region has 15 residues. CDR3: CASSYAQGYTDTQYF. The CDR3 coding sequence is TGTGCCAGCAGTTACGCGCAGGGCTACACAGATACGCAGTATTTT.

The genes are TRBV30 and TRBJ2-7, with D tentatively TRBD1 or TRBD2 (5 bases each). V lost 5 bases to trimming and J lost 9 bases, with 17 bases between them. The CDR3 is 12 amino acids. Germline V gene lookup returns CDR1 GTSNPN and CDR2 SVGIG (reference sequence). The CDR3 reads CAWWSVRGAQYF. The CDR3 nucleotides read TGTGCCTGGTGGTCCGTAAGAGGGGCGCAGTACTTC.

The CDR3 here is CASSVGTGVLDEQFF. CDR3 nucleotides: TGTGCCAGCAGCGTAGGGACAGGGGTTTTGGATGAGCAGTTCTTC. V is TRBV9 and J is TRBJ2-1, with 9 positions matching TRBD1. With V trimmed by 0 bases and J by 8 bases, 6 bases remained unmatched. CDR1 and CDR2 (germline): SGDLS, YYNGEE. This CDR3 spans 15 amino acids.

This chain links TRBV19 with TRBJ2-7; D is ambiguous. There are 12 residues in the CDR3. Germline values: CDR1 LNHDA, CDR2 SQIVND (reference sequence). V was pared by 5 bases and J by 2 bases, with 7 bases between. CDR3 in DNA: TGTGCCAGTAGTCCTTCGGCCTACGAGCAGTACTTC. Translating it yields CASSPSAYEQYF.

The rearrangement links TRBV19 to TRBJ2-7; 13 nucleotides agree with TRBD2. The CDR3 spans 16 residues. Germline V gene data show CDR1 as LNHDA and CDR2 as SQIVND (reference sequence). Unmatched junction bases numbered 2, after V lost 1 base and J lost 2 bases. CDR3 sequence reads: CASSIAGLAGPYEQYF. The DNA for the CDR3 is TGTGCCAGTAGTATAGCGGGACTAGCGGGACCCTACGAGCAGTACTTC.

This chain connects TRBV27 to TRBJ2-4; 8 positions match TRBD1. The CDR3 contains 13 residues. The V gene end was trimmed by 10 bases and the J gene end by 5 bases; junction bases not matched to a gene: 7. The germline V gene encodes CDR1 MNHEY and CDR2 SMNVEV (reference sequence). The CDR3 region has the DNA TGTGCCACCGCGGACAGGGAAGAAAACATTCAGTACTTC. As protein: CATADREENIQYF.

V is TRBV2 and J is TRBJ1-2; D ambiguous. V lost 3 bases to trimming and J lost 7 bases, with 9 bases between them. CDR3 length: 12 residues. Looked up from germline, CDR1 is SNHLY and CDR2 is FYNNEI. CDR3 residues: CASSDSPSGYTF. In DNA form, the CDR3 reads TGTGCCAGCAGTGACTCCCCATCTGGCTACACCTTC. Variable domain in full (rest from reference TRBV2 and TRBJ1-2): EPEVTQTPSHQVTQMGQEVILRCVPISNHLYFYWYRQILGQKVEFLVSFYNNEISEKSEIFDDQFSVERPDGSNFTLKIRSTKLEDSAMYFCASSDSPSGYTFGSGTRLTVV.

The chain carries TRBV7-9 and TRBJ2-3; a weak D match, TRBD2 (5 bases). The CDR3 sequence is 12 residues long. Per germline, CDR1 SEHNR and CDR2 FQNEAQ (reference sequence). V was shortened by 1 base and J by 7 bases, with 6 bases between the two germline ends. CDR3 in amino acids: CASSLEDYTQYF. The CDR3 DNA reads TGTGCCAGCAGCTTAGAGGACTATACGCAGTATTTT.

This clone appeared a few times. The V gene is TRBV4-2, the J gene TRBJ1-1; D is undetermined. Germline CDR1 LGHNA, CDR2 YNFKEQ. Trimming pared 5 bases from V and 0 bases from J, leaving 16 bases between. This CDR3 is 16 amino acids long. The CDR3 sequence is CASSTGLAGLNTEAFF. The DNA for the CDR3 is TGTGCCAGCAGCACCGGCTTAGCAGGTTTGAACACTGAAGCTTTCTTT.

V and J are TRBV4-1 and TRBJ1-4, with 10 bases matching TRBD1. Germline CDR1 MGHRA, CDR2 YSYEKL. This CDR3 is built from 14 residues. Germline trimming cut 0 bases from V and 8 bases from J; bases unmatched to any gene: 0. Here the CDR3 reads CASSQEGQGEKLFF. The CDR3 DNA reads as TGCGCCAGCAGCCAAGAGGGACAGGGGGAAAAACTGTTTTTT.

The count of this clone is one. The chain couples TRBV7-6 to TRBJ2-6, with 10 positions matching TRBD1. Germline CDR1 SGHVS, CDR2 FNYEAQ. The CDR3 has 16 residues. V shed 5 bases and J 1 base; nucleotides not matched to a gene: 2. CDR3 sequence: CASSQGQGSGANVLTF. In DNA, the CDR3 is TGTGCCAGCAGCCAGGGACAGGGGTCTGGGGCCAACGTCCTGACTTTC.

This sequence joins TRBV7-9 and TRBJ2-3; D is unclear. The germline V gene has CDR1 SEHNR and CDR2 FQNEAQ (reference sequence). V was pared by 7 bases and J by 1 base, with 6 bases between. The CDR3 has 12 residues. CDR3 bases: TGTGCCAGCACTCAGCGCACAGATACGCAGTATTTT. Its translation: CASTQRTDTQYF.

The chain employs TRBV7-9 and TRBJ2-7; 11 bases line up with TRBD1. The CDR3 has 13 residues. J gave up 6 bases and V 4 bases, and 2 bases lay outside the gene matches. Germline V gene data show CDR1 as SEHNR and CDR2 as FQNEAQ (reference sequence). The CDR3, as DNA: TGTGCCAGCAGCTGGACAGGGGGCCTCGAGCAGTACTTC. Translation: CASSWTGGLEQYF.